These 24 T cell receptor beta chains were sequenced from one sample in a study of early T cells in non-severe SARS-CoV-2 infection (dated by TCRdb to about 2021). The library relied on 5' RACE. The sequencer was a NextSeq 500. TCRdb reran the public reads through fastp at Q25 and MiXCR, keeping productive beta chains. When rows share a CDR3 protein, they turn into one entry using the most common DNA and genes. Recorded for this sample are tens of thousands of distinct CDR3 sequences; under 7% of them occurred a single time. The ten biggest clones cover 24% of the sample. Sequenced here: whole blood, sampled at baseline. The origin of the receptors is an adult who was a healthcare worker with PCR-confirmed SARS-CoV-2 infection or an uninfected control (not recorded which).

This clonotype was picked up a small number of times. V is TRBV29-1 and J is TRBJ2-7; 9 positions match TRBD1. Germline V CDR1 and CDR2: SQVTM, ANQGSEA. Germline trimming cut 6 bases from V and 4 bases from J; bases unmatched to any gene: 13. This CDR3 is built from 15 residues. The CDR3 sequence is CSVASAGTGFYEQYF. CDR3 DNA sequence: TGCAGCGTAGCGAGCGCCGGGACAGGGTTTTACGAGCAGTACTTC.

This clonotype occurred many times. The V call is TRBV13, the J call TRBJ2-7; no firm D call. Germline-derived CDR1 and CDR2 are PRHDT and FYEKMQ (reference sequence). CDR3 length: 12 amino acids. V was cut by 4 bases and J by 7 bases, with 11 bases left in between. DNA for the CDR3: TGTGCCAGCAGCTCCATCTCTAGGGAGCAGTACTTC. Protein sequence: CASSSISREQYF.

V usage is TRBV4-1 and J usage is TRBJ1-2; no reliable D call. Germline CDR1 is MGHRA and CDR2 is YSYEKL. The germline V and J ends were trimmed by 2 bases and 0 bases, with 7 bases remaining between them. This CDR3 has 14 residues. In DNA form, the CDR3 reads TGCGCCAGCAGCCAAAGACAAACTAACTATGGCTACACCTTC. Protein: CASSQRQTNYGYTF.

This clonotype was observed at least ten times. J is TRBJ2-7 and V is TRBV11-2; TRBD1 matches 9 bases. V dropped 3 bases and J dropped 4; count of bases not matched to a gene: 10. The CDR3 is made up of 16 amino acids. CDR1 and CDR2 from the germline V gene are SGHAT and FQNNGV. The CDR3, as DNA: TGTGCCAGCAGCTTTGTTTCCGGGACAGGGAAGTACGAGCAGTACTTC. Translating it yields CASSFVSGTGKYEQYF.

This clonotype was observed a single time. The CDR3 DNA reads TGTGCCAGCAACAAGGGCCTGAACACCGGGGAGCTGTTTTTT. Translating gives CASNKGLNTGELFF. The chain is built from TRBV12-3 or TRBV12-4 and TRBJ2-2; no reliable D call. V lost 7 bases and J 1 base, leaving 10 bases between the germline ends. The CDR3 loop spans 14 amino acids.

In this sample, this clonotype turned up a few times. CDR3 loop: CASTKIQGATGELFF. The CDR3 DNA is TGTGCCAGCACCAAGATACAGGGGGCTACCGGGGAGCTGTTTTTT. The rearrangement joins TRBV11-2 to TRBJ2-2; 9 bases match TRBD1. From germline, CDR1 is SGHAT and CDR2 FQNNGV. The ends lost 7 bases at V and 5 bases at J; junction bases unmatched: 8. The CDR3 has 15 residues.

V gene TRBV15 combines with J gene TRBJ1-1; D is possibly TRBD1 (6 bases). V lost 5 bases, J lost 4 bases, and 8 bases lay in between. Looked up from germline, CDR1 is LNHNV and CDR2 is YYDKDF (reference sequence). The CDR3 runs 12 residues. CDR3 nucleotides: TGTGCCACCAGCGAGGGGGGCACTGAAGCTTTCTTT. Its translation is CATSEGGTEAFF.

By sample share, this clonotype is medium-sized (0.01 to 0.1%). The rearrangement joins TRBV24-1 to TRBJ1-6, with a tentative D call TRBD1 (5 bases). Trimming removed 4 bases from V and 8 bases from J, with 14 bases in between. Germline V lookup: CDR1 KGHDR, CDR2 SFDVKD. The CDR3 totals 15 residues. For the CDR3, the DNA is TGTGCCACCAGTGACTCGGGACGCCTAGATTCACCCCTCCACTTT. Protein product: CATSDSGRLDSPLHF.

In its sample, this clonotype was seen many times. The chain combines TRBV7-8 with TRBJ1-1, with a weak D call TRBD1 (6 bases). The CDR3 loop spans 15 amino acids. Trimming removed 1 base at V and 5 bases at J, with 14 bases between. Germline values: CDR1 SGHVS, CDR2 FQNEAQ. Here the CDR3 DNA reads TGTGCCAGCAGCTTAGATCCGGGGGCGAGGACTGAAGCTTTCTTT. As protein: CASSLDPGARTEAFF.

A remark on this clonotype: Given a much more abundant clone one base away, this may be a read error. In nucleotides, the CDR3 is TGTGCCAGCAGAAAGGACAGGGGGTACGCCGGGGAGCTGTTTTTT. Translated: CASRKDRGYAGELFF. The chain couples TRBV6-5 to TRBJ2-2; 10 positions agree with TRBD1. This CDR3 is built from 15 residues. Germline V gene data show CDR1 as MNHEY and CDR2 as SVGAGI. Losses at the gene ends were 6 bases for V and 6 bases for J; bases not matched to a gene: 7.

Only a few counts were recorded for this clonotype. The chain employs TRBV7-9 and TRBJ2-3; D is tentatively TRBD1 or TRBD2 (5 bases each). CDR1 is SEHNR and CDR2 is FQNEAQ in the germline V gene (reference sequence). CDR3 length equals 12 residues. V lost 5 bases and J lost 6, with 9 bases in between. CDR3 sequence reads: CASSTGLDTQYF. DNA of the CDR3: TGTGCCAGCAGCACAGGACTGGATACGCAGTATTTT.

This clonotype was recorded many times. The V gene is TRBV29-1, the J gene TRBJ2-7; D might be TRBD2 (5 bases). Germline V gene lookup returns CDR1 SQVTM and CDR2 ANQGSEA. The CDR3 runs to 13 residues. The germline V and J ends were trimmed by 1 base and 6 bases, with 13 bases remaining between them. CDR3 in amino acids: CSVEGGQDGEQYF. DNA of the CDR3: TGCAGCGTTGAAGGCGGGCAGGATGGCGAGCAGTACTTC.

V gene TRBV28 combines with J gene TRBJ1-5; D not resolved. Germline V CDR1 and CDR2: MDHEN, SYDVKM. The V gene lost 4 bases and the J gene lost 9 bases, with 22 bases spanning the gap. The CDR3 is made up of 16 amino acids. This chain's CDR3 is CASSSDTSISTAPQHF. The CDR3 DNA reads TGTGCCAGCAGTTCGGATACCTCAATTTCCACGGCGCCCCAGCATTTT.

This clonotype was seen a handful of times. The CDR3 sequence is CASSYPTAVGYTF. The CDR3 bases are TGTGCCAGCAGTTACCCGACGGCTGTGGGCTACACCTTC. V is TRBV6-2 or TRBV6-3 and J is TRBJ1-2; no firm D call. V lost 2 bases and J lost 8, with 12 bases in between. This CDR3 has 13 amino acids. The germline V gene has CDR1 MNHEY and CDR2 SVGEGT.

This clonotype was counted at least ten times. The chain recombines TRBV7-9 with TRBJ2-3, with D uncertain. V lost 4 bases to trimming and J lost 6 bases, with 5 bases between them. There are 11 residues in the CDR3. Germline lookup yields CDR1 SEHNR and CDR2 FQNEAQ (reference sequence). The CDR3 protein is CASSSSDTQYF. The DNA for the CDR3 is TGTGCCAGCAGCTCTTCGGATACGCAGTATTTT. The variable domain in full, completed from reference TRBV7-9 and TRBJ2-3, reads DTGVSQNPRHKITKRGQNVTFRCDPISEHNRLYWYRQTLGQGPEFLTYFQNEAQLEKSRLLSDRFSAERPKGSFSTLEIQRTEQGDSAMYLCASSSSDTQYFGPGTRLTVL.

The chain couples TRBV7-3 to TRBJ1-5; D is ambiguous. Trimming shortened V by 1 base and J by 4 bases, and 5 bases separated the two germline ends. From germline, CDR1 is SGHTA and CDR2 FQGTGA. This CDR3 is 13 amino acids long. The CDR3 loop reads CASSLNSNQPQHF. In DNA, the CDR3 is TGTGCCAGCAGCTTAAACAGTAATCAGCCCCAGCATTTT.

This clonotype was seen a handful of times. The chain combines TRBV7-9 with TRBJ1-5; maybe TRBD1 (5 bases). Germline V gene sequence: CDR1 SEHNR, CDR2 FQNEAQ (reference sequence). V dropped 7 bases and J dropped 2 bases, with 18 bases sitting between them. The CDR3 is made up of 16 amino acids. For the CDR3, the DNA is TGTGCCAGCATCGCATCAGGGACCGACGGCAATCAGCCCCAGCATTTT. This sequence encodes CASIASGTDGNQPQHF.

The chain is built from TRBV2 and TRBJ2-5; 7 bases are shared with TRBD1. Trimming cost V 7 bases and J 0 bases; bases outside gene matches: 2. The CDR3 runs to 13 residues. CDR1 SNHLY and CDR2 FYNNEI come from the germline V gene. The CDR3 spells CASKTGNQETQYF. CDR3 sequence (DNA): TGTGCCAGCAAGACAGGGAACCAAGAGACCCAGTACTTC.

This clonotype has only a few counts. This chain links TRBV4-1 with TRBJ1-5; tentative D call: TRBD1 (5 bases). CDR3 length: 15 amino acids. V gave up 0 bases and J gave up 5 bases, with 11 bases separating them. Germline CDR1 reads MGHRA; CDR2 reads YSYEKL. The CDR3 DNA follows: TGCGCCAGCAGCCAAGAAGTAACAGGCGATCAGCCCCAGCATTTT. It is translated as CASSQEVTGDQPQHF.

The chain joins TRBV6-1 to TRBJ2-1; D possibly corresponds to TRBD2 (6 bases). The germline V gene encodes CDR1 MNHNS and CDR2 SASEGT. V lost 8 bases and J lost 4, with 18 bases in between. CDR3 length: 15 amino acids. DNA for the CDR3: TGTGCCAGCGGGGCGGGAAGCGGTACTTACAATGAGCAGTTCTTC. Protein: CASGAGSGTYNEQFF.

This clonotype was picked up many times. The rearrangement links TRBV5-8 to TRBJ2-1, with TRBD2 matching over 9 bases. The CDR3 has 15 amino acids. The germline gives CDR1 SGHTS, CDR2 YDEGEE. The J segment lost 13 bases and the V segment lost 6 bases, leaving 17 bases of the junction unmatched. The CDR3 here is CASTAGGIPSPTQFF. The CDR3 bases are TGTGCCAGCACCGCGGGGGGGATCCCTTCTCCGACTCAGTTCTTC.

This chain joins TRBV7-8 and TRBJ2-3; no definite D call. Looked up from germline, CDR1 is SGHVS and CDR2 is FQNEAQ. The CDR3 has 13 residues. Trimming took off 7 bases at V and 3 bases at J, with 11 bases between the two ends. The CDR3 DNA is TGTGCCAGCAAGCAGCCCCCAACAGATACGCAGTATTTT. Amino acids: CASKQPPTDTQYF.

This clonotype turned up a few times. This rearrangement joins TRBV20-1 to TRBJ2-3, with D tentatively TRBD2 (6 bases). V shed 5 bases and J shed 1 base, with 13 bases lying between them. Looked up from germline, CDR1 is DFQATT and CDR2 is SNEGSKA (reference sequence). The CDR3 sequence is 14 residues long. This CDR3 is CSAPPGVGTDTQYF. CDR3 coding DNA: TGCAGTGCTCCCCCGGGGGTTGGCACAGATACGCAGTATTTT.

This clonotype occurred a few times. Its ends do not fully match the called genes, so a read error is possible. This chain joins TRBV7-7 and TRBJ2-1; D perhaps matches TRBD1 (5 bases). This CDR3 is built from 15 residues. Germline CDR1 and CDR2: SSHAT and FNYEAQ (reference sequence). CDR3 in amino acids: CASSLGHIGNNEQFF. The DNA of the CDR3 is TGTGCTAGCAGCTTAGGACATATAGGTAACAATGAGCAGTTCTTC.